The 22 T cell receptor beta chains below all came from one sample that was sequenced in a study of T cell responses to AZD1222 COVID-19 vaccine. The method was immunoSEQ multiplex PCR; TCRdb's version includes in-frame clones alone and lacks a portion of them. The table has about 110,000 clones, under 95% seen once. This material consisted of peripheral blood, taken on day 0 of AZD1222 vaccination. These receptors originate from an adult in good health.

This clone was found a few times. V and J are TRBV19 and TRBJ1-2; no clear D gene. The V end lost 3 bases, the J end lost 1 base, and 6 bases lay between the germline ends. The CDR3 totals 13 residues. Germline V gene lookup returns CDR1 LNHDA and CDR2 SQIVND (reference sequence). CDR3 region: CASSIKINYGYTF. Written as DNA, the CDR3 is TGTGCCAGTAGTATTAAAATTAACTATGGCTACACCTTC.

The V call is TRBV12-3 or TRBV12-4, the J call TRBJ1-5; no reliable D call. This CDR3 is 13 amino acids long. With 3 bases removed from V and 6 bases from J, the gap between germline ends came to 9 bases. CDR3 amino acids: CASSFYVGQPQHF. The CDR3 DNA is TGTGCCAGCAGTTTTTACGTCGGTCAGCCCCAGCATTTT.

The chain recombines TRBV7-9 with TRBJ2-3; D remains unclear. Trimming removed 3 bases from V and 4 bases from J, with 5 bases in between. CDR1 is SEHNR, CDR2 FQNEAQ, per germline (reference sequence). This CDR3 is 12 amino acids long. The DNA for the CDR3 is TGTGCCAGCAGCTTTGATCCAGATACGCAGTATTTT. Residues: CASSFDPDTQYF.

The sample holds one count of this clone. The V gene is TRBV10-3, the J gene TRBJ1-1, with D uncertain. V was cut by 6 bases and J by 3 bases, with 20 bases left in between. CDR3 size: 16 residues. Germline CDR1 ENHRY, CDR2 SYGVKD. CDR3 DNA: TGTGCCATCAGAGACACATTTCGACAATCCTACACTGAAGCTTTCTTT. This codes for CAIRDTFRQSYTEAFF.

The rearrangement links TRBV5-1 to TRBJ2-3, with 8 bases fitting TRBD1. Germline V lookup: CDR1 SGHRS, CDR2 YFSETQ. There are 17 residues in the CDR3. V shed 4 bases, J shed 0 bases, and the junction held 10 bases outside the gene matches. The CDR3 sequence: CASSTGQGHPSTDTQYF. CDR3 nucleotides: TGCGCCAGCAGCACCGGACAGGGACACCCTAGCACAGATACGCAGTATTTT.

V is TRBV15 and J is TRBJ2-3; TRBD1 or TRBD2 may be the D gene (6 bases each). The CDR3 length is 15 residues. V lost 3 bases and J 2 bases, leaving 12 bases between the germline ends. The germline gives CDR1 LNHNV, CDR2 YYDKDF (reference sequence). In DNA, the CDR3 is TGTGCCACCAGCAGGGGAGGACAGACCACAGATACGCAGTATTTT. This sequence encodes CATSRGGQTTDTQYF.

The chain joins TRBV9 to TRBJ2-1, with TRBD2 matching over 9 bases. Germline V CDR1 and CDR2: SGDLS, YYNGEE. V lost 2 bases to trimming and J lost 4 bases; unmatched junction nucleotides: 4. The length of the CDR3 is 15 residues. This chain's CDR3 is CASSVLAGLYNEQFF. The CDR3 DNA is TGTGCCAGCAGCGTCCTAGCGGGGCTTTACAATGAGCAGTTCTTC. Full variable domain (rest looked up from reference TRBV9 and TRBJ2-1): DSGVTQTPKHLITATGQRVTLRCSPRSGDLSVYWYQQSLDQGLQFLIQYYNGEERAKGNILERFSAQQFPDLHSELNLSSLELGDSALYFCASSVLAGLYNEQFFGPGTRLTVL.

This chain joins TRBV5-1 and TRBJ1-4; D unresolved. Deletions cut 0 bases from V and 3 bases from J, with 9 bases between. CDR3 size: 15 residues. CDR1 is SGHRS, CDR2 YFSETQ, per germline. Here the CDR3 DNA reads TGCGCCAGCAGCTTGGATGTACAGCCTAATGAAAAACTGTTTTTT. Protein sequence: CASSLDVQPNEKLFF. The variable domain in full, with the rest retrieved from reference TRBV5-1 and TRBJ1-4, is KAGVTQTPRYLIKTRGQQVTLSCSPISGHRSVSWYQQTPGQGLQFLFEYFSETQRNKGNFPGRFSGRQFSNSRSEMNVSTLELGDSALYLCASSLDVQPNEKLFFGSGTQLSVL.

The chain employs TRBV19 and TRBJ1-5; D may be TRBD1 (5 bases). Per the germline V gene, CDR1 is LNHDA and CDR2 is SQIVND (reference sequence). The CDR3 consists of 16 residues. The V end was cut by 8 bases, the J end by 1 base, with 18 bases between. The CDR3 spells CASLFSWSGSNQPQHF. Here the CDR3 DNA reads TGTGCCAGTCTTTTCTCGTGGTCAGGGAGCAATCAGCCCCAGCATTTT.

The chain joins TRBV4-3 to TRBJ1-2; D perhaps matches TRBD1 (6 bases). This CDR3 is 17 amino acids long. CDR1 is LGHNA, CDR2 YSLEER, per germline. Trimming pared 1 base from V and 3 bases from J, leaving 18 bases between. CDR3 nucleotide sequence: TGCGCCAGCAGCCAAGTAGTAGTAACAGGGAGGGACTATGGCTACACCTTC. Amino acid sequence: CASSQVVVTGRDYGYTF.

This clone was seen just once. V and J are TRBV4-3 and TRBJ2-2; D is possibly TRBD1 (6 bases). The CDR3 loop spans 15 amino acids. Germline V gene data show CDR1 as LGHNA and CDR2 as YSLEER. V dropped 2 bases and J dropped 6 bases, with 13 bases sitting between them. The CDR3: CASSQHRAGSGELFF. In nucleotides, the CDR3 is TGCGCCAGCAGCCAACACAGGGCTGGGTCCGGGGAGCTGTTTTTT.

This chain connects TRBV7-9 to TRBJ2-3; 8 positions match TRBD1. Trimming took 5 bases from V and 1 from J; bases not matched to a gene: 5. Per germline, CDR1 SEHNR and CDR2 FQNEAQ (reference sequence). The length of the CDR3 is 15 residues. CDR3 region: CASSDRGWGTDTQYF. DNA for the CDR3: TGTGCCAGCAGCGACAGGGGTTGGGGCACAGATACGCAGTATTTT.

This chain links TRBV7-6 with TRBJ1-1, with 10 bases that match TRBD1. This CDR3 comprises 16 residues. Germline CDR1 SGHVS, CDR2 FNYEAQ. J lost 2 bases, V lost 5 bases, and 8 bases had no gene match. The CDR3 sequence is CASSQGTGAANTEAFF. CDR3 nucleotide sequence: TGTGCCAGCAGCCAAGGGACAGGGGCCGCCAACACTGAAGCTTTCTTT.

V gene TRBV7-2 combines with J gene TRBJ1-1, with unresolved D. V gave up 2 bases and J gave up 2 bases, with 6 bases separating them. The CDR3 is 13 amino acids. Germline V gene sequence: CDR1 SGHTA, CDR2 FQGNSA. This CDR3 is CASSLQVNTEAFF. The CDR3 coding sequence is TGTGCCAGCAGCTTACAGGTAAACACTGAAGCTTTCTTT. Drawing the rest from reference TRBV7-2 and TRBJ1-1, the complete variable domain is GAGVSQSPSNKVTEKGKDVELRCDPISGHTALYWYRQSLGQGLEFLIYFQGNSAPDKSGLPSDRFSAERTGGSVSTLTIQRTQQEDSAVYLCASSLQVNTEAFFGQGTRLTVV.

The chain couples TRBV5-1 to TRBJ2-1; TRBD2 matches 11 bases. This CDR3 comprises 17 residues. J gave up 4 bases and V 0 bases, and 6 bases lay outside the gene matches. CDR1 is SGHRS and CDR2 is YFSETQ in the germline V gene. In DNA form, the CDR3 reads TGCGCCAGCAGCTTGGTCACGGGGACTAGCGGATACAATGAGCAGTTCTTC. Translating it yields CASSLVTGTSGYNEQFF.

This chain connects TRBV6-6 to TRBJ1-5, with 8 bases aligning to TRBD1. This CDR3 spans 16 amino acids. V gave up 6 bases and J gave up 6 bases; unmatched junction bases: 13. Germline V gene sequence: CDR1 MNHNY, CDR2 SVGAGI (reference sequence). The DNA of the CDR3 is TGTGCCAGCAGCCCTCCCCCGGACAGGGCGGTTCAGCCCCAGCATTTT. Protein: CASSPPPDRAVQPQHF.

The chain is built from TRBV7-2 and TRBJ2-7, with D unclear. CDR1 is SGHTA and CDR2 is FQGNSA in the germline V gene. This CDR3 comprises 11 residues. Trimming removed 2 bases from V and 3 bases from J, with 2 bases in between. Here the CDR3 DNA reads TGTGCCAGCAGCTTACACTACGAGCAGTACTTC. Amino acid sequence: CASSLHYEQYF.

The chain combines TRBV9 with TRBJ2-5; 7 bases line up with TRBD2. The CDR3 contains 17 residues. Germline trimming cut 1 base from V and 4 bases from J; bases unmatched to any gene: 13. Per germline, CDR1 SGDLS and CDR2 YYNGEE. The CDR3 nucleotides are TGTGCCAGCAGCGTATTTGGTTGGGGTCCTAGCGGAGAGACCCAGTACTTC. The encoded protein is CASSVFGWGPSGETQYF.

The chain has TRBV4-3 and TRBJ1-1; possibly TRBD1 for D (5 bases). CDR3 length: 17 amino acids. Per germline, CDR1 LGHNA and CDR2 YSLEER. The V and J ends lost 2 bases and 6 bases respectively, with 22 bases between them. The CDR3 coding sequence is TGCGCCAGCAGCCAATCTCCGGGACCTAGCGAATTCGCTGAAGCTTTCTTT. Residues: CASSQSPGPSEFAEAFF.

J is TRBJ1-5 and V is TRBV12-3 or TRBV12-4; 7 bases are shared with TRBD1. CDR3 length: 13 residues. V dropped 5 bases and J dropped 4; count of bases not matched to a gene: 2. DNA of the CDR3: TGTGCCAGCAGTCAGACAGGGAATCAGCCCCAGCATTTT. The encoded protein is CASSQTGNQPQHF.

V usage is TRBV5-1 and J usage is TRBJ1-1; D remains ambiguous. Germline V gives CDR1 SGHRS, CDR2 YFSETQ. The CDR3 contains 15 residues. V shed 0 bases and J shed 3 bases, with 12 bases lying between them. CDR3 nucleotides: TGCGCCAGCAGCTTGGACAGCCCAGTGGACACTGAAGCTTTCTTT. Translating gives CASSLDSPVDTEAFF.

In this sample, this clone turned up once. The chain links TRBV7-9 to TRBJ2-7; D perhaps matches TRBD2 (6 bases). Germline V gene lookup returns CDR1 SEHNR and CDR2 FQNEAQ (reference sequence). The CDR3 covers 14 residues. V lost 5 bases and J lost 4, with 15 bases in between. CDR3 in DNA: TGTGCCAGCAGCGAACGGGACTTTCTGTACGAGCAGTACTTC. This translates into CASSERDFLYEQYF.